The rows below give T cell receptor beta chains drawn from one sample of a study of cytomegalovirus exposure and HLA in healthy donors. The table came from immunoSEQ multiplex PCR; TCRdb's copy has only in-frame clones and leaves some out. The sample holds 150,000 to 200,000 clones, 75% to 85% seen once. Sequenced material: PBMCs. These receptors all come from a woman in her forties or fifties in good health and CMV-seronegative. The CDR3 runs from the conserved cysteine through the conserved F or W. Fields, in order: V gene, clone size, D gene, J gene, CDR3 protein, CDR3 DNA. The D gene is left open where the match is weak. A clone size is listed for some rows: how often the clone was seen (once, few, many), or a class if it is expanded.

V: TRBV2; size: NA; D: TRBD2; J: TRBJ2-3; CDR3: CASSDRAGYTDTQYF; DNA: TGTGCCAGCAGTGACCGAGCGGGGTACACAGATACGCAGTATTTT
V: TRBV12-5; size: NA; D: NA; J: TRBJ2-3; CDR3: CASALGTGKGSGRDTDTQYF; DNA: TGTGCTAGTGCCCTCGGGACAGGGAAGGGGAGCGGGAGAGATACAGATACGCAGTATTTT
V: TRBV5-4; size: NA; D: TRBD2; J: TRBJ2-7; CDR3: CASSPGGGGYEQYF; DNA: TGTGCCAGCAGCCCGGGAGGGGGGGGATACGAGCAGTACTTC
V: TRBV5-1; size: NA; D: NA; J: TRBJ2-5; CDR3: CASRKDSQETQYF; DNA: TGCGCCAGCAGGAAGGACAGTCAAGAGACCCAGTACTTC
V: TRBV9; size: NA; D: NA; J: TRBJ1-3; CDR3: CASSVDAGDGNTIYF; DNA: TGTGCCAGCAGCGTAGACGCAGGGGACGGAAACACCATATATTTT
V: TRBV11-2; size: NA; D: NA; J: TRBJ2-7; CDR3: CASSWSSTGYEQYF; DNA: TGTGCCAGCAGCTGGAGCTCAACGGGCTACGAGCAGTACTTC
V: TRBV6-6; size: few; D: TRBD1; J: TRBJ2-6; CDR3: CASSQQGAGANVLTF; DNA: TGTGCCAGCAGCCAACAGGGGGCTGGGGCCAACGTCCTGACTTTC
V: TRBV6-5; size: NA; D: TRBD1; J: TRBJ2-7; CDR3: CASSSDRDATYEQYF; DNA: TGTGCCAGCAGTTCCGACAGGGATGCAACCTACGAGCAGTACTTC
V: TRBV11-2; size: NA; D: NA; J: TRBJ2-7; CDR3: CASSPTSNYEQYF; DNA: TGTGCCAGCAGCCCCACGAGCAACTACGAGCAGTACTTC
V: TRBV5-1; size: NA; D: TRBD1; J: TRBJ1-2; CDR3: CASSLDRVNNVYGYTF; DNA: TGCGCCAGCAGCCTCGACAGGGTGAATAACGTCTATGGCTACACCTTC
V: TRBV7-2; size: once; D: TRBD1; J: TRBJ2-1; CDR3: CASSLTGTGSNEQFF; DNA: TGTGCCAGCAGCCTAACCGGGACAGGGAGCAATGAGCAGTTCTTC
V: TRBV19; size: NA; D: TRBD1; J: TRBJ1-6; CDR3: CASSSDRVNSPLHF; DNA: TGTGCCAGTAGTTCCGACAGGGTGAATTCACCCCTCCACTTT
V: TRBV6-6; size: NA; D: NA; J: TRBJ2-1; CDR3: CASSPNRGLYNEQFF; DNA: TGTGCCAGCAGTCCTAACAGGGGACTCTACAATGAGCAGTTCTTC
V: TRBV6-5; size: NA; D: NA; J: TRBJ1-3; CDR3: CASGNSPRVGNTIYF; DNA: TGTGCCAGCGGAAACAGCCCCAGGGTAGGAAACACCATATATTTT
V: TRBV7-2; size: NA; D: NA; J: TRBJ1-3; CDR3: CASSLQGTSGNTIYF; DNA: TGTGCCAGCAGCTTACAGGGAACCTCTGGAAACACCATATATTTT
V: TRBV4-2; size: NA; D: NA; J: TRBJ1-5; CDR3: CASSLETGNQPQHF; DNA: TGTGCCAGCAGCCTCGAAACGGGCAATCAGCCCCAGCATTTT
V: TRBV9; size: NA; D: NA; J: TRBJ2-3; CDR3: CASSVSSGLPPTDTQYF; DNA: TGTGCCAGCAGCGTTTCCTCCGGACTACCCCCCACAGATACGCAGTATTTT
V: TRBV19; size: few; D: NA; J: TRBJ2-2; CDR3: CASNQGRRTGELFF; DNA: TGTGCCAGTAACCAGGGGCGTCGGACCGGGGAGCTGTTTTTT
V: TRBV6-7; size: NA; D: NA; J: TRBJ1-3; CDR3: CASSYTKGSRGNTIYF; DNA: TGTGCCAGCAGTTACACGAAAGGAAGCAGGGGAAACACCATATATTTT
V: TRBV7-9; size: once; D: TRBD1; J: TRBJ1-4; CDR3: CASSLSGGSSNEKLFF; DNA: TGTGCCAGCAGCTTATCAGGGGGGTCTTCGAATGAAAAACTGTTTTTT
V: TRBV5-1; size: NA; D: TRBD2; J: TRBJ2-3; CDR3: CASSLQRGGTDTQYF; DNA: TGCGCCAGCAGCTTGCAGCGGGGGGGCACAGATACGCAGTATTTT
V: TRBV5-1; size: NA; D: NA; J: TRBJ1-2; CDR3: CASSSSTGPYGYTF; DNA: TGCGCCAGCAGCTCCTCGACAGGTCCCTATGGCTACACCTTC
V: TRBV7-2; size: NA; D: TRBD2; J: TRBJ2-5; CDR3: CASSSLFGLAGKETQYF; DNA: TGTGCCAGCAGCTCCCTCTTCGGGCTAGCGGGGAAAGAGACCCAGTACTTC
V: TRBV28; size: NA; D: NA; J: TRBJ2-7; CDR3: CASRDTHEQYF; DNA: TGTGCCAGCCGTGACACCCACGAGCAGTACTTC
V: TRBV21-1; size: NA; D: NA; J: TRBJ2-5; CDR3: CASSKGGEETQYF; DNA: TGTGCCAGCAGCAAAGGTGGAGAAGAGACCCAGTACTTC
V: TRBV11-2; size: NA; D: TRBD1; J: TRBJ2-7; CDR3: CASSSQRGPYEQYF; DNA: TGTGCCAGCAGCTCCCAAAGGGGGCCCTACGAGCAGTACTTC
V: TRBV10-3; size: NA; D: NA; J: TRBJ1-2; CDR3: CAISDSSGYGYTF; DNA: TGTGCCATCAGTGATAGTTCTGGCTATGGCTACACCTTC
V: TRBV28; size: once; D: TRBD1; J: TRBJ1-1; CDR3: CASSLTGTGPTEAFF; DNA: TGTGCCAGCAGTCTGACCGGGACAGGGCCCACTGAAGCTTTCTTT
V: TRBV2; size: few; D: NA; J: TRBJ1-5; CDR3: CASRLDTSNQPQHF; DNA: TGTGCCAGCCGATTGGACACTAGCAATCAGCCCCAGCATTTT